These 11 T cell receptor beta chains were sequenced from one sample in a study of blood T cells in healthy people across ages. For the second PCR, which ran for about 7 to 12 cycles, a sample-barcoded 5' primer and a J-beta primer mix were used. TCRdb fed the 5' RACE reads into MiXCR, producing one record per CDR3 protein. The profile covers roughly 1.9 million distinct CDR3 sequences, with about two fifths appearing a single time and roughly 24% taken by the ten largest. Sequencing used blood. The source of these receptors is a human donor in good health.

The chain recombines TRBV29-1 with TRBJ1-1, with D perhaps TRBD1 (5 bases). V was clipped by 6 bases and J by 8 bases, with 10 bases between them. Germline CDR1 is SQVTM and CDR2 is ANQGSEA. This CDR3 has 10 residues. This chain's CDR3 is CSVTEPEAFF. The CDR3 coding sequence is TGCAGCGTGACAGAACCGGAAGCTTTCTTT.

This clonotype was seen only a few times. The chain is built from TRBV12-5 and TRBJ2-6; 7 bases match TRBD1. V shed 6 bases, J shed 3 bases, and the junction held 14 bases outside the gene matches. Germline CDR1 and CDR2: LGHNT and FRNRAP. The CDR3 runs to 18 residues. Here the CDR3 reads CASGYPNRGSGGANVLTF. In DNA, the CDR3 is TGTGCTAGTGGCTACCCAAACAGGGGTTCAGGTGGGGCCAACGTCCTGACTTTC. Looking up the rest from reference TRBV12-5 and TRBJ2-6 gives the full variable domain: DARVTQTPRHKVTEMGQEVTMRCQPILGHNTVFWYRQTMMQGLELLAYFRNRAPLDDSGMPKDRFSAEMPDATLATLKIQPSEPRDSAVYFCASGYPNRGSGGANVLTFGAGSRLTVL.

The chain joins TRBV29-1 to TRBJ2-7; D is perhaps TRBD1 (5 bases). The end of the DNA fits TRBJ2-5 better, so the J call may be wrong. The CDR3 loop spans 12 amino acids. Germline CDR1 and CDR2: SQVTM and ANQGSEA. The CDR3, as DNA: TGCAGCGTTGTAAAGGGGCTAGAGACCCAGTACTTC. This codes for CSVVKGLETQYF.

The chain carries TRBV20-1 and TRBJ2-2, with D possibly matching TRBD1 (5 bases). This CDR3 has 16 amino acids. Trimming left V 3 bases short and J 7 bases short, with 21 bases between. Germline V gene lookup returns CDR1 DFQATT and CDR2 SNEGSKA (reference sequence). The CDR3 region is CSASISGGRVDGELFF. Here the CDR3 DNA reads TGCAGTGCTAGTATTTCCGGCGGCAGGGTGGACGGGGAGCTGTTTTTT.

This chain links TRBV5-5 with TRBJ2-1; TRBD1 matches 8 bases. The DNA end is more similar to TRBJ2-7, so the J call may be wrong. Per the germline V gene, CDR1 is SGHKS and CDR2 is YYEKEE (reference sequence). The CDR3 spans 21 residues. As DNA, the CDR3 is TGTGCCAGCAGCTTAACGGTATTTGTCCAGGGGGCCCGGGGAGGCGCCTACGAGCAGTACTTC. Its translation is CASSLTVFVQGARGGAYEQYF.

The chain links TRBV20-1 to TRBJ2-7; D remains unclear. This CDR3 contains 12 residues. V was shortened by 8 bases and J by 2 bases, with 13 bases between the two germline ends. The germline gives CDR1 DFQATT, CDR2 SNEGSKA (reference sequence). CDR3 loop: CSTGRNTYEQYF. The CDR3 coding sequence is TGCAGTACCGGACGGAACACCTACGAGCAGTACTTC.

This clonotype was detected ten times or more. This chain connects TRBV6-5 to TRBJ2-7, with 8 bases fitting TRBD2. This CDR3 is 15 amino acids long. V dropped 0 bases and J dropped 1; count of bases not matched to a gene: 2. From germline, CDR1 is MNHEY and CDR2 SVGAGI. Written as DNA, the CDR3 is TGTGCCAGCAGTTACTCCGGGAGGGGGTCCTACGAGCAGTACTTC. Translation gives CASSYSGRGSYEQYF.

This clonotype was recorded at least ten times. The chain's CDR3 is CASSLTLQETQYF. The CDR3 DNA follows: TGCGCCAGCAGCTTGACCCTACAAGAGACCCAGTACTTC. The chain couples TRBV5-1 to TRBJ2-5; D ambiguous. CDR1 is SGHRS and CDR2 is YFSETQ in the germline V gene. Trimming cost V 1 base and J 2 bases, with 6 bases left between them. CDR3 size: 13 residues.

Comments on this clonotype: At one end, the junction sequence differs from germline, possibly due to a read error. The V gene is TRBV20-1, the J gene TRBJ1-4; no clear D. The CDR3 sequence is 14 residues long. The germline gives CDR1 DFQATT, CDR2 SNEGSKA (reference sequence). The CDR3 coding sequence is TGCAGTGCTACGACCGGTGCAACTAATAAAAAACGGTTTTTT. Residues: CSATTGATNKKRFF.

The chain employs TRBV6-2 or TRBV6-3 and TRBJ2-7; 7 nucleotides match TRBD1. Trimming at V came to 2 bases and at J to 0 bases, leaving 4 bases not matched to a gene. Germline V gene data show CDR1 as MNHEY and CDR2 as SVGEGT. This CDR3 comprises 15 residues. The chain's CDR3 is CASSYAGQVSYEQYF. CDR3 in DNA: TGTGCCAGCAGTTACGCCGGACAGGTCTCCTACGAGCAGTACTTC.

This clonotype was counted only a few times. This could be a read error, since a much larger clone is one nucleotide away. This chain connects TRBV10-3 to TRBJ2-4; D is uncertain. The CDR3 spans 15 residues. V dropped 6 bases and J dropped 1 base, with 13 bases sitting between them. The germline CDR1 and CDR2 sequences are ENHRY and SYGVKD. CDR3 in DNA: TGTGCCATCAGCGATCCCGGTAGGGCCAAAAACATTCAGTACTTC. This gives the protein CAISDPGRAKNIQYF.